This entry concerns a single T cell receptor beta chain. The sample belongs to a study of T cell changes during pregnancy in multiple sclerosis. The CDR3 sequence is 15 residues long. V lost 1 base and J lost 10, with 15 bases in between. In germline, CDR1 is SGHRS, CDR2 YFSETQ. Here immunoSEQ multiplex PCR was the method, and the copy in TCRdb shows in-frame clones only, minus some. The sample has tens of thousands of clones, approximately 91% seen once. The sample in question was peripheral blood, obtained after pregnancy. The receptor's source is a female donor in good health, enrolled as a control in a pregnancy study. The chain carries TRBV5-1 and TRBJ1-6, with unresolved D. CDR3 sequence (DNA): TGCGCCAGCAGCTTGATTGCGGGGTCCAGCTCACCCCTCCACTTT. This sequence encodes CASSLIAGSSSPLHF. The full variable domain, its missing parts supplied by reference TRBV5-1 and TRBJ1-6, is KAGVTQTPRYLIKTRGQQVTLSCSPISGHRSVSWYQQTPGQGLQFLFEYFSETQRNKGNFPGRFSGRQFSNSRSEMNVSTLELGDSALYLCASSLIAGSSSPLHFGNGTRLTVT.